The 16 T cell receptor beta chains reported below all come from one sample, sequenced in a study of blood T cell repertoires in COVID-19. Method: immunoSEQ multiplex PCR; TCRdb's copy keeps in-frame clones and lacks some. In the table there are about 150,000 clones, 80% to 90% of which are singletons. The material sequenced was peripheral blood. Source of these receptors: a man aged 50-60 years who had recovered from COVID-19.

The chain couples TRBV14 to TRBJ2-7; D is uncertain. V gave up 0 bases and J gave up 3 bases, with 3 bases separating them. Germline CDR1 SGHDN, CDR2 FVKESK. The CDR3 has 12 amino acids. Here the CDR3 reads CASSQDSYEQYF. The CDR3 DNA sequence: TGTGCCAGCAGCCAAGATAGCTACGAGCAGTACTTC.

The rearrangement links TRBV5-1 to TRBJ2-7, with TRBD2 identical over 10 bases. V shed 2 bases, J shed 5 bases, and the junction held 7 bases outside the gene matches. Per germline, CDR1 SGHRS and CDR2 YFSETQ. CDR3 length equals 15 residues. The CDR3 here is CASSLGAGGPNEQYF. DNA of the CDR3: TGCGCCAGCAGCTTAGGAGCGGGGGGGCCAAACGAGCAGTACTTC.

On this clone: A read error may account for a junction end that differs from germline. The chain combines TRBV5-4 with TRBJ1-2; 8 bases agree with TRBD1. Germline loops: CDR1 SGHNT, CDR2 YYREEE (reference sequence). CDR3 length: 12 residues. CDR3 loop: CASSLDRSGGSF. The CDR3 DNA sequence: TGTGCCAGCAGCTTGGATAGGTCAGGGGGCTCCTTC.

The chain has TRBV15 and TRBJ1-2, with D unresolved. The CDR3 extends over 14 amino acids. Germline V CDR1 and CDR2: LNHNV, YYDKDF (reference sequence). V lost 7 bases to trimming and J lost 8 bases, with 20 bases between them. The CDR3 loop reads CATTTGRGQGGYTF. The CDR3 DNA is TGTGCCACCACCACGGGCAGAGGGCAAGGAGGCTACACCTTC.

The chain joins TRBV7-9 to TRBJ1-1, with 9 nucleotides matching TRBD1. This CDR3 is 18 amino acids long. V lost 5 bases, J lost 0 bases, and 13 bases stayed unmatched. Germline CDR1 SEHNR, CDR2 FQNEAQ (reference sequence). The CDR3 region has the DNA TGTGCCAGCAGCCTGGGACGGGGGACAGGGAAAATGAACACTGAAGCTTTCTTT. It yields the protein CASSLGRGTGKMNTEAFF.

The chain employs TRBV6-2 or TRBV6-3 and TRBJ2-1, with 9 bases fitting TRBD2. In germline, CDR1 is MNHEY, CDR2 SVGEGT. The length of the CDR3 is 14 residues. V trimming: 6 bases; J trimming: 16 bases; junction bases outside the gene matches: 16. As DNA, the CDR3 is TGTGCCAGCAGCCACAAATATTCTCTAGCGGGGAAATTCTTC. It yields the protein CASSHKYSLAGKFF.

This chain links TRBV5-4 with TRBJ2-1; possibly TRBD1 for D (6 bases). The CDR3 sequence is 15 residues long. Germline CDR1 is SGHNT and CDR2 is YYREEE (reference sequence). The V and J ends lost 1 base and 5 bases respectively, with 13 bases between them. CDR3 amino acids: CASSLYDRRNNEQFF. Written as DNA, the CDR3 is TGTGCCAGCAGCTTGTATGACAGGAGAAACAATGAGCAGTTCTTC.

This clone was recorded a few times. V usage is TRBV2 and J usage is TRBJ1-1; D gene ambiguous. Trimming pared 2 bases from V and 1 base from J, leaving 17 bases between. CDR1 and CDR2 from the germline V gene are SNHLY and FYNNEI. CDR3 length: 17 residues. CDR3 nucleotides: TGTGCCAGCAGTGAATCCGTGTTGGGCAGGCGGAACACTGAAGCTTTCTTT. It specifies CASSESVLGRRNTEAFF.

The chain employs TRBV5-1 and TRBJ2-3; 9 bases agree with TRBD2. The CDR3 has 14 residues. Trimming took 7 bases from V and 4 from J; bases not matched to a gene: 7. Germline CDR1 and CDR2: SGHRS and YFSETQ. The CDR3 sequence: CASVAGGRADTQYF. DNA for the CDR3: TGCGCCAGCGTCGCGGGGGGGCGGGCAGATACGCAGTATTTT.

The chain is built from TRBV4-1 and TRBJ1-1; TRBD1 agrees at 8 bases. This CDR3 is built from 15 residues. Looked up from germline, CDR1 is MGHRA and CDR2 is YSYEKL. The V segment lost 2 bases and the J segment 4 bases; nucleotides outside the gene matches: 6. The CDR3 is CASSQTDRGGTEAFF. The CDR3 DNA sequence: TGCGCCAGCAGCCAAACCGACAGGGGAGGCACTGAAGCTTTCTTT.

The genes are TRBV20-1 and TRBJ2-3; a weak D match, TRBD2 (5 bases). The length of the CDR3 is 13 residues. Germline V lookup: CDR1 DFQATT, CDR2 SNEGSKA (reference sequence). V was pared by 3 bases and J by 12 bases, with 19 bases between. DNA of the CDR3: TGCAGTGCTAGTAGAGGCCGGCTTAGCGAACAGTATTTT. Translation: CSASRGRLSEQYF.

V gene TRBV3-1 (or the pseudogene TRBV3-2) combines with J gene TRBJ1-2, with a tentative D call TRBD1 (6 bases). Germline values: CDR1 LGHDT, CDR2 YNNKEL (reference sequence). With 5 bases removed from V and 7 bases from J, the gap between germline ends came to 23 bases. This CDR3 contains 16 residues. The CDR3 loop reads CASSSFGRGRPPGYTF. CDR3 bases: TGTGCCAGCAGCTCCTTCGGGAGGGGGAGGCCTCCTGGCTACACCTTC.

The V and J genes are TRBV5-4 and TRBJ2-7, with D uncertain. V was trimmed by 0 bases and J by 3 bases, leaving 7 bases between them. CDR1 SGHNT and CDR2 YYREEE come from the germline V gene (reference sequence). The CDR3 length is 13 residues. The CDR3 nucleotides read TGTGCCAGCAGCTTGGGGCAGTTCTACGAGCAGTACTTC. Protein product: CASSLGQFYEQYF. The entire variable domain, with the rest obtained from reference TRBV5-4 and TRBJ2-7, is as follows: ETGVTQSPTHLIKTRGQQVTLRCSSQSGHNTVSWYQQALGQGPQFIFQYYREEENGRGNFPPRFSGLQFPNYSSELNVNALELDDSALYLCASSLGQFYEQYFGPGTRLTVT.

V and J are TRBV9 and TRBJ2-7; tentative D call: TRBD2 (7 bases). V shed 4 bases and J shed 7 bases, with 15 bases lying between them. Germline assignment: CDR1 SGDLS and CDR2 YYNGEE. This CDR3 contains 13 residues. CDR3 region: CASSWGEGTEQYF. Written as DNA, the CDR3 is TGTGCCAGCAGCTGGGGGGAGGGGACAGAGCAGTACTTC.

The chain combines TRBV28 with TRBJ2-5, with D hard to call. Germline CDR1 is MDHEN and CDR2 is SYDVKM. This CDR3 spans 14 amino acids. Trimming took 3 bases from V and 5 from J, leaving 13 bases between them. CDR3 sequence (DNA): TGTGCCAGCAGTTTTAATTGGTTTGGCGAGACCCAGTACTTC. Its protein is CASSFNWFGETQYF.

The rearrangement links TRBV7-8 to TRBJ1-1; D remains unclear. Germline CDR1 SGHVS, CDR2 FQNEAQ. V was shortened by 1 base and J by 4 bases, with 16 bases between the two germline ends. This CDR3 is built from 16 residues. CDR3 nucleotide sequence: TGTGCCAGCAGCTTAGTGGGAGGGTATGGCGGCACTGAAGCTTTCTTT. Translating gives CASSLVGGYGGTEAFF.